This T cell receptor (beta chain) was documented in a study of CD8 T cells in ankylosing spondylitis listed by TCRdb under 2017. Describing the broader study: T cell receptor beta repertoires were profiled in healthy donors and ankylosing spondylitis patients so that disease-linked TCR variants could be found. The full study cohort was made up of about 24 ankylosing spondylitis patients and 108 healthy donors. Samples of peripheral blood were taken, and for ankylosing spondylitis patients, synovial fluid was collected as well. What the authors observed across the whole study: Significant enrichment of the disease-linked clones was reported in matched synovial fluid samples from ankylosing spondylitis patients. Some TCR beta motif variants had previously been reported in synovial fluid and blood of reactive arthritis patients, which suggested common disease-initiation mechanisms. A CD8+ phenotype was shown by the disease-linked clones, which were found at relatively low frequencies in peripheral blood. Blood from ankylosing spondylitis patients appeared to be characterized by a TCR beta motif composed of about 8 highly homologous amino acid variants.

The CDR3 contains 14 residues, cysteine and phenylalanine counted. Only the CDR3 region is kept as DNA, spanning 42 bases read in frame from base 1. V is reduced by 5 bases and J by 4 bases, leaving a spacing of 13 bases between them. The sequencer was an Illumina HiSeq 2500. TCR beta libraries were prepared by quantitative 5'-RACE with molecular barcodes. The authors' pipeline ran thus. Disease-linked TCR variants were identified with a new computational method built on a probabilistic model of VDJ rearrangement. TCRdb handled the public reads itself, with Q25 trimming in fastp and clone calling in MiXCR, and kept productive beta chains. Rows merge per CDR3 protein into single entries with the most common DNA and genes. These V and J calls are TCRdb output, not the study's own analysis. For this sample the table gives about 390,000 distinct CDR3 sequences, of which about 20% were detected only once. Of the sample, about 16% falls within the top ten clones.

The table lists this clonotype with a few counts. Which antigen it targets is not known. Base qualities are not recorded, but no much larger clone differs from it by a single base. The rearrangement joined TRBV12-3 or TRBV12-4 to TRBJ2-3; a tentative D match to TRBD1 spans 5 bases. The TCR comes from a male donor with ankylosing spondylitis. The sample was blood, either unsorted or a sorted T cell fraction (not recorded which). CDR3 region: CASSMIRVADTQYF. The sequenced DNA is TGTGCCAGCAGTATGATCAGGGTGGCAGATACGCAGTATTTT.